This TCR beta chain was captured by sequencing in a study of shared clonotypes between healthy human individuals. Study-level background: Contributing individuals were a couple of females and three males aged 18 to 49. Study findings and constraints: About 5% of naive CD4 clonotypes were shared across a few donors.

Only in-frame clones appear in the TCRdb table, and some are missing; sequencing was by immunoSEQ multiplex PCR. The data show about 2 million clones, 90% to 95% seen once. This CDR3 has 14 amino acids. From germline, CDR1 is SGHRS and CDR2 YFSETQ. The trim removed 5 bases at V and 9 bases at J, leaving 12 bases unmatched. About this clone: Its antigen is unknown.

V is TRBV5-1 and J is TRBJ2-3; 7 positions agree with TRBD2. The clonotype originates from a man between 18 and 29 years old in good health. The sample comprised naive CD4+ T cells sorted from blood. Described subset: CD45RA+ positively selected. The CDR3 DNA reads TGCGCCAGCAGTCGCAATTTCGAGGGAGGGACGCAGTATTTT. Its protein product is CASSRNFEGGTQYF.